This T cell receptor (beta chain) was observed in a study of blood T cell repertoires in COVID-19. Study details: Acute-phase and convalescent COVID-19 samples originated in the United States, Italy and Spain.

Study processing details: From reference gene primer amplification, estimates of nucleated cell counts were derived. The data were produced by immunoSEQ multiplex PCR, yet TCRdb's version contains in-frame clones alone and is incomplete. V and J calls and clone size are those listed in that table; D and trimming were worked out from the DNA. The data show over 200,000 clones, roughly nine tenths seen once. Trimming removed 4 bases from V and 6 bases from J; junction bases left unmatched: 27. Germline assignment: CDR1 LGHNA and CDR2 YSLEER. CDR3 size: 21 residues. The source material was peripheral blood. This chain links TRBV4-3 with TRBJ2-1; TRBD2 matches at 7 bases. The clonotype was recovered from a woman aged 18-29 years who had recovered from COVID-19. The CDR3 nucleotides are TGCGCCAGCAGCCTCCTCTGGGGTAGCGGGCCCCAATGGACCTACTTCAATGAGCAGTTCTTC. This translates into CASSLLWGSGPQWTYFNEQFF.